A selection of T cell receptor beta chains follows, all from one sample in a study of radiation and T cells in renal cell carcinoma. Profiling relied on immunoSEQ multiplex PCR, and the TCRdb table lists in-frame clones only, not all of them. The sample consists of some 130,000 clones, roughly 77% of them appearing once. The starting material was blood, obtained from a patient whose treatment included radiotherapy and nephrectomy. The receptors were sampled from an older woman with renal cell carcinoma. Both conserved end residues are part of each CDR3. D genes are given only for firm matches. Clone size is given for some rows only: seen once, a few or many times, or a class if the clone is expanded.

TRBD2	TRBJ2-2	NA	TRBV7-2	CASSFLGGDTGELFF	TGTGCCAGCAGCTTCCTGGGGGGGGACACCGGGGAGCTGTTTTTT
NA	TRBJ2-1	NA	TRBV5-1	CASSLRGGSSEQFF	TGCGCCAGCAGCTTGCGGGGAGGAAGTAGTGAGCAGTTCTTC
NA	TRBJ1-1	NA	TRBV14	CASSLEQGFITEAFF	TGTGCCAGCAGCCTTGAGCAGGGGTTTATTACTGAAGCTTTCTTT
TRBD2	TRBJ2-5	once	TRBV10-3	CAISETKAGGLEETQYF	TGTGCCATCAGTGAAACAAAAGCGGGAGGTTTAGAAGAGACCCAGTACTTC
NA	TRBJ2-2	NA	TRBV9	CASSVGVDPTGELFF	TGTGCCAGCAGCGTAGGAGTGGACCCCACCGGGGAGCTGTTTTTT
NA	TRBJ2-1	many	TRBV13	CASSLGGEQFF	TGTGCCAGCAGCTTAGGCGGTGAGCAGTTCTTC
TRBD1	TRBJ1-2	NA	TRBV4-3	CASSPIEDRGLISYGYTF	TGCGCCAGCAGCCCAATAGAGGACAGGGGGCTGATTAGCTATGGCTACACCTTC
NA	TRBJ2-2	NA	TRBV5-1	CASTRTTNTVELFF	TGCGCCAGCACTAGGACAACCAACACCGTGGAGCTGTTTTTT
TRBD1	TRBJ2-3	NA	TRBV2	CASSPRAGGRTDTQYF	TGTGCCAGCAGTCCCCGCGCAGGGGGCCGCACAGATACGCAGTATTTT
NA	TRBJ1-1	NA	TRBV28	CASTSGTEAFF	TGTGCCAGCACCTCTGGGACAGAAGCTTTCTTT
NA	TRBJ2-3	once	TRBV4-1	CASSDVQGHTDTQYF	TGCGCCAGCAGCGACGTACAGGGACACACCGATACGCAGTATTTT
NA	TRBJ2-5	NA	TRBV15	CATSREGQETQYF	TGTGCCACCAGCAGAGAGGGTCAAGAGACCCAGTACTTC
NA	TRBJ1-5	NA	TRBV5-1	CASSLWSNQPQHF	TGCGCCAGCAGCTTGTGGTCCAATCAGCCCCAGCATTTT
TRBD1	TRBJ1-1	NA	TRBV5-1	CASRTGTGRGTEAFF	TGCGCCAGCAGAACGGGGACAGGAAGGGGGACTGAAGCTTTCTTT
TRBD2	TRBJ2-3	few	TRBV27	CASALAGSYTDTQYF	TGTGCCAGCGCCTTAGCGGGAAGCTACACAGATACGCAGTATTTT
NA	TRBJ1-2	NA	TRBV27	CASSLGGLSSYGYTF	TGTGCCAGCAGTTTAGGAGGGCTAAGTAGCTATGGCTACACCTTC
NA	TRBJ1-1	few	TRBV20-1	CSARRDTEAFF	TGCAGTGCTAGAAGGGACACTGAAGCTTTCTTT
TRBD2	TRBJ2-2	NA	TRBV4-3	CASSGSGSRTGELFF	TGCGCCAGCAGCGGGAGCGGGAGCCGGACCGGGGAGCTGTTTTTT
TRBD1	TRBJ1-2	NA	TRBV4-1	CASSQPGQGVQGGYTF	TGCGCCAGCAGCCAGCCGGGACAGGGGGTGCAAGGGGGCTACACCTTC
TRBD2	TRBJ2-7	once	TRBV2	CASSVWEGRVSEQYF	TGTGCCAGCAGTGTTTGGGAGGGCAGAGTCTCCGAGCAGTACTTC
TRBD1	TRBJ2-2	NA	TRBV19	CASRDTGGVANTGELFF	TGTGCCAGTAGGGATACAGGGGGCGTTGCGAACACCGGGGAGCTGTTTTTT
TRBD1	TRBJ1-2	NA	TRBV28	CASSPTPGQLGYTF	TGTGCCAGCAGTCCGACCCCGGGACAGCTGGGCTACACCTTC
NA	TRBJ2-1	NA	TRBV19	CASSMRYNEQFF	TGTGCCAGTAGTATGAGGTACAATGAGCAGTTCTTC
TRBD1	TRBJ2-6	NA	TRBV10-3	CAISESTGTGTGANVLTF	TGTGCCATCAGTGAGTCGACCGGGACAGGGACTGGGGCCAACGTCCTGACTTTC
NA	TRBJ2-2	NA	TRBV10-3	CAISDKAVSNTGELFF	TGTGCCATCAGTGACAAGGCTGTCTCGAACACCGGGGAGCTGTTTTTT
NA	TRBJ1-1	many	TRBV27	CASRRTGNTEAFF	TGTGCCAGCAGGCGGACGGGGAACACTGAAGCTTTCTTT
NA	TRBJ2-1	NA	TRBV7-9	CASSTMTVYNEQFF	TGTGCCAGCAGCACCATGACTGTATACAATGAGCAGTTCTTC
NA	TRBJ1-5	NA	TRBV6-1	CASSGVAGVDQPQHF	TGTGCCAGCAGTGGTGTTGCGGGTGTGGATCAGCCCCAGCATTTT
NA	TRBJ1-1	NA	TRBV9	CASSQGSNTEAFF	TGTGCCAGCAGTCAGGGGTCGAACACTGAAGCTTTCTTT
TRBD1	TRBJ2-7	NA	TRBV4-1	CASSQESGQGYEQYF	TGCGCCAGCAGCCAAGAGTCGGGACAGGGCTACGAGCAGTACTTC
TRBD1	TRBJ2-7	NA	TRBV4-1	CASSQGTGFVDEQYF	TGCGCCAGCAGCCAAGGGACAGGGTTCGTCGACGAGCAGTACTTC
NA	TRBJ1-5	NA	TRBV7-9	CASSEAAQPQHF	TGTGCCAGCAGCGAGGCGGCCCAGCCCCAGCATTTT
NA	TRBJ1-4	NA	TRBV19	CASSIDRPSTNEKLFF	TGTGCCAGTAGTATAGATCGACCGTCAACTAATGAAAAACTGTTTTTT
NA	TRBJ2-7	once	TRBV5-1	CASSLADGYYEQYF	TGCGCCAGCAGCTTGGCCGATGGATACTACGAGCAGTACTTC
NA	TRBJ1-1	few	TRBV29-1	CSVDGPEAFF	TGCAGCGTTGATGGTCCCGAAGCTTTCTTT
NA	TRBJ2-7	NA	TRBV19	CASSTNPTRGEQYF	TGTGCCAGTAGTACCAACCCGACCCGGGGCGAGCAGTACTTC
NA	TRBJ1-1	NA	TRBV19	CASSLGAEAFF	TGTGCCAGTAGCCTAGGCGCTGAAGCTTTCTTT
NA	TRBJ1-5	NA	TRBV6-1	CASLNWAVNNQPQHF	TGTGCCAGTCTAAATTGGGCAGTAAACAATCAGCCCCAGCATTTT
NA	TRBJ1-4	NA	TRBV28	CASSQGGTNEKLFF	TGTGCCAGCAGTCAAGGAGGCACTAATGAAAAACTGTTTTTT
NA	TRBJ2-7	once	TRBV6-5	CASSYPGSGEQYF	TGTGCCAGCAGTTATCCCGGGAGTGGCGAGCAGTACTTC
NA	TRBJ1-5	NA	TRBV6-5	CASSYSTGVAMEAQHF	TGTGCCAGCAGTTACTCGACAGGCGTGGCTATGGAGGCCCAGCATTTT
NA	TRBJ2-3	NA	TRBV25-1	CASSVWGGTDTQYF	TGTGCCAGCAGTGTTTGGGGGGGCACAGATACGCAGTATTTT
NA	TRBJ1-2	NA	TRBV27	CASSLRRESHGYTF	TGTGCCAGCAGTTTACGCAGGGAGTCCCATGGCTACACCTTC
TRBD1	TRBJ2-7	NA	TRBV11-2	CASSFGDRGYEQYF	TGTGCCAGCAGCTTCGGGGACAGGGGGTACGAGCAGTACTTC
TRBD2	TRBJ2-2	NA	TRBV27	CASRKFGTSGGTGELFF	TGTGCCAGCAGGAAGTTCGGGACTAGCGGGGGGACCGGGGAGCTGTTTTTT
NA	TRBJ1-1	NA	TRBV10-1	CASSGGGVETEAFF	TGCGCCAGCAGTGGTGGAGGGGTTGAAACTGAAGCTTTCTTT
TRBD1	TRBJ1-5	few	TRBV28	CASYNRGHFGNQPQHF	TGTGCCAGCTACAACAGGGGGCATTTCGGCAATCAGCCCCAGCATTTT
TRBD1	TRBJ2-3	NA	TRBV9	CASSQLGTGDEDTQYF	TGTGCCAGCAGCCAACTCGGGACAGGGGATGAAGATACGCAGTATTTT
TRBD1	TRBJ2-1	NA	TRBV27	CASSYLRQGLSYNEQFF	TGTGCCAGCAGTTATCTTCGACAGGGATTATCTTACAATGAGCAGTTCTTC
NA	TRBJ2-2	NA	TRBV7-9	CASSLNVRTVTGELFF	TGTGCCAGCAGCTTAAATGTCAGGACTGTCACCGGGGAGCTGTTTTTT
TRBD2	TRBJ2-1	NA	TRBV11-1	CASSLQGLAKYNEQFF	TGTGCCAGCAGCTTGCAAGGACTAGCGAAATACAATGAGCAGTTCTTC
NA	TRBJ1-5	NA	TRBV19	CASSIMRQPQHF	TGTGCCAGTAGTATTATGCGCCAGCCCCAGCATTTT
NA	TRBJ1-3	NA	TRBV5-1	CASSLESSISGNTIYF	TGCGCCAGCAGCTTGGAGAGCAGCATCTCTGGAAACACCATATATTTT
TRBD1	TRBJ1-1	few	TRBV19	CASSIDLRGLGTEAFF	TGTGCCAGTAGTATAGACCTCAGGGGGCTAGGAACTGAAGCTTTCTTT
TRBD1	TRBJ1-4	NA	TRBV10-3	CAAQGDLGEKLFF	TGTGCCGCTCAGGGGGACCTGGGTGAAAAACTGTTTTTT
NA	TRBJ1-5	NA	TRBV27	CASSSRDSYPPQHF	TGTGCCAGCAGCTCTCGGGACTCCTATCCGCCCCAGCATTTT
NA	TRBJ2-5	NA	TRBV6-5	CASSYSWQHQETQYF	TGTGCCAGCAGTTACTCGTGGCAGCACCAAGAGACCCAGTACTTC
NA	TRBJ1-1	NA	TRBV5-1	CASSALNAQNTEAFF	TGCGCCAGCAGCGCCTTAAACGCCCAGAACACTGAAGCTTTCTTT